The 32 T cell receptor beta chains in this list originate from one sample, sequenced in a study of T cell repertoires in cytomegalovirus infection. TCRdb reprocessed the reads with MiXCR, giving one entry per CDR3 protein. The data show approximately 100,000 distinct CDR3 sequences, more than 20% seen once. Sequencing was done on a sample of CD8+ T cells from PBMCs. The receptors come from a human donor in good health (CMV status not recorded). Some clones in this sample may be carry-over from other donors' samples.

This clonotype was observed many times. The V call is TRBV7-6, the J call TRBJ1-4, with 10 bases that match TRBD1. The V gene's germline CDR1 is SGHVS and CDR2 FNYEAQ. The CDR3 sequence is 16 residues long. V dropped 3 bases and J dropped 5; count of bases not matched to a gene: 6. The CDR3 sequence: CASSFGTGVWNEKLFF. The CDR3 DNA reads TGTGCCAGCAGCTTCGGGACAGGGGTTTGGAATGAAAAACTGTTTTTT.

The genes are TRBV6-2 or TRBV6-3 and TRBJ2-3, with 7 bases aligning to TRBD1. The germline V gene has CDR1 MNHEY and CDR2 SVGEGT. After removal of 4 bases from V and 4 bases from J, the junction contained 8 bases not matched to a gene. The CDR3 sequence is 15 residues long. The DNA for the CDR3 is TGTGCCAGCAGTTGGAAAGGACAGGTTTCAGATACGCAGTATTTT. Translated: CASSWKGQVSDTQYF.

On this clonotype itself: One junction end does not reproduce the germline sequence, and a read error may be involved. The V call is TRBV28, the J call TRBJ1-2; a weak D match, TRBD1 (6 bases). Germline CDR1 MDHEN, CDR2 SYDVKM. The CDR3 totals 14 residues. Here the CDR3 reads CVSSYQGTDYGYTF. The CDR3 DNA reads TGTGTCAGCAGTTACCAGGGGACGGACTATGGCTACACCTTC.

In regard to this clonotype: This may be a read error: a much more frequent sequence differs by one nucleotide. The chain is built from TRBV7-2 and TRBJ2-3, with TRBD2 matching 9 bases. The V and J ends lost 5 bases and 5 bases, in that order; junction bases with no gene match: 20. Germline V gene lookup returns CDR1 SGHTA and CDR2 FQGNSA. This CDR3 comprises 19 residues. CDR3 in amino acids: CASSARPSRLAVGIDTQYF. The CDR3, as DNA: TGTGCCAGCAGCGCCCGCCCCTCCCGACTAGCGGTTGGGATAGATACGCAGTATTTT.

The gene calls are TRBV7-2 and TRBJ2-7, with D perhaps matching TRBD1 or TRBD2 (6 bases each). Germline CDR1 is SGHTA and CDR2 is FQGNSA. Trimming removed 5 bases at V and 3 bases at J, with 20 bases between. This CDR3 spans 16 amino acids. CDR3 protein: CASSPTGGPSFYEQYF. The CDR3 nucleotides read TGTGCCAGCAGCCCCACCGGGGGCCCCAGTTTCTACGAGCAGTACTTC.

V is TRBV5-1 and J is TRBJ2-1; 8 positions match TRBD1. The CDR3 has 15 amino acids. V shed 2 bases and J 7 bases; nucleotides not matched to a gene: 8. CDR1 SGHRS and CDR2 YFSETQ come from the germline V gene. Written as DNA, the CDR3 is TGCGCCAGCAGCTTCGGCCAGGGGGCGCTTAATGAGCAGTTCTTC. Protein sequence: CASSFGQGALNEQFF.

The V call is TRBV28, the J call TRBJ2-1; D unresolved. This CDR3 region has 15 residues. CDR1 is MDHEN, CDR2 SYDVKM, per germline. V lost 1 base and J 4 bases, leaving 11 bases between the germline ends. CDR3 sequence: CASSLSPDGYNEQFF. CDR3 bases: TGTGCCAGCAGTTTATCCCCGGACGGATACAATGAGCAGTTCTTC.

This chain joins TRBV27 and TRBJ2-7, with D tentatively TRBD2 (6 bases). CDR1 MNHEY and CDR2 SMNVEV come from the germline V gene (reference sequence). The germline V and J ends were trimmed by 6 bases and 1 base, with 16 bases remaining between them. CDR3 size: 15 residues. The CDR3 reads CASRKDGGFSYEQYF. The CDR3, as DNA: TGTGCCAGCAGGAAGGACGGGGGATTTTCCTACGAGCAGTACTTC.

This chain connects TRBV7-4 to TRBJ1-5; a possible D gene is TRBD1 (5 bases). The CDR3 spans 14 residues. V was clipped by 5 bases and J by 2 bases, with 10 bases between them. Per the germline V gene, CDR1 is SGHVT and CDR2 is SQSDAQ. This CDR3 reads CASSRGRGNQPQHF. The CDR3 DNA sequence: TGTGCCAGCAGCAGGGGACGTGGCAATCAGCCCCAGCATTTT.

The gene calls are TRBV7-3 and TRBJ2-1, with 16 bases that match TRBD2. J gave up 7 bases and V 8 bases, and 5 bases lay outside the gene matches. Germline CDR1 and CDR2: SGHTA and FQGTGA. The CDR3 has 15 amino acids. CDR3 in amino acids: CASGAGLAGGNEQFF. The CDR3 coding sequence is TGTGCCAGCGGCGCGGGACTAGCGGGGGGGAATGAGCAGTTCTTC.

V is TRBV6-5 and J is TRBJ2-1; D might be TRBD2 (5 bases). Germline V gene data show CDR1 as MNHEY and CDR2 as SVGAGI. V lost 8 bases and J lost 2, with 13 bases in between. This CDR3 is 14 amino acids long. CDR3 nucleotides: TGTGCCAGCGGGCCGGGAACGGCCTACAATGAGCAGTTCTTC. Its translation: CASGPGTAYNEQFF.

CDR3 sequence reads: CASGTSGSNSPLHF. The CDR3, as DNA: TGTGCCAGCGGGACGTCGGGCTCGAATTCACCCCTCCACTTT. The chain recombines TRBV2 with TRBJ1-6; tentatively, D is TRBD1 (5 bases). In germline, CDR1 is SNHLY, CDR2 FYNNEI. Between the trimmed V and J ends, which lost 8 bases and 7 bases, there was a span of 15 bases. The CDR3 is made up of 14 amino acids.

This rearrangement joins TRBV11-2 to TRBJ2-7; D is unresolved. The CDR3 runs 14 residues. V lost 0 bases and J lost 2, with 8 bases in between. Germline V gene data show CDR1 as SGHAT and CDR2 as FQNNGV. This chain's CDR3 is CASSLDPGPYEQYF. The CDR3 DNA follows: TGTGCCAGCAGCTTAGATCCCGGACCCTACGAGCAGTACTTC.

The chain combines TRBV28 with TRBJ2-1; weak D call: TRBD2 (5 bases). CDR3 length: 16 residues. With 7 bases removed from V and 0 bases from J, the gap between germline ends came to 16 bases. Germline V gene data show CDR1 as MDHEN and CDR2 as SYDVKM. CDR3 nucleotides: TGTGCCAGCATTGGTAATAGCGCCAGCTCCTACAATGAGCAGTTCTTC. Protein product: CASIGNSASSYNEQFF.

The gene calls are TRBV6-2 or TRBV6-3 and TRBJ1-5; D gene unclear. The germline gives CDR1 MNHEY, CDR2 SVGEGT. The CDR3 is 18 amino acids. Trimming pared 0 bases from V and 1 base from J, leaving 16 bases between. The CDR3 loop reads CASSYSITVPSSNQPQHF. The CDR3 nucleotides read TGTGCCAGCAGTTACTCGATTACAGTTCCATCCAGCAATCAGCCCCAGCATTTT.

The chain has TRBV5-1 and TRBJ2-7; the match to TRBD1 covers 9 bases. The germline V gene has CDR1 SGHRS and CDR2 YFSETQ. V lost 0 bases and J lost 0; bases outside the gene matches: 7. The CDR3 extends over 17 amino acids. The CDR3 coding sequence is TGCGCCAGCAGCTTGGCCTTGGGACAGGGTTTCTCCTACGAGCAGTACTTC. It translates to CASSLALGQGFSYEQYF.

In its sample, this clonotype was seen a few times. This sequence joins TRBV28 and TRBJ2-3; D unresolved. This CDR3 comprises 13 residues. Germline V gene data show CDR1 as MDHEN and CDR2 as SYDVKM. Between the trimmed V and J ends, which lost 7 bases and 2 bases, there was a span of 10 bases. DNA for the CDR3: TGTGCCAGCACGTACGGTCTCACAGATACGCAGTATTTT. Its translation is CASTYGLTDTQYF.

At least ten counts were recorded for this clonotype. CDR3: CASSQQQGSGELFF. The CDR3 region has the DNA TGTGCCAGCAGTCAACAACAGGGGTCCGGGGAGCTGTTTTTT. J is TRBJ2-2 and V is TRBV28, with 7 bases identical to TRBD1. Germline V gene data show CDR1 as MDHEN and CDR2 as SYDVKM. Trimming at V came to 5 bases and at J to 6 bases, leaving 6 bases not matched to a gene. The CDR3 length is 14 residues.

The chain has TRBV30 and TRBJ1-1; possible D gene TRBD1, 6 bases. Per the germline V gene, CDR1 is GTSNPN and CDR2 is SVGIG (reference sequence). The CDR3 has 11 residues. Trimming removed 6 bases from V and 11 bases from J, with 16 bases in between. The CDR3 nucleotides read TGTGCCTGCGACAGGTCTCCTGGGGCTTTCTTT. Translated: CACDRSPGAFF.

This clonotype appeared many times. The J gene is TRBJ2-1, the V gene TRBV7-2, with 12 nucleotides matching TRBD2. The CDR3 is made up of 19 amino acids. J was trimmed by 6 bases and V by 1 base; bases with no gene match: 13. The germline gives CDR1 SGHTA, CDR2 FQGNSA. The CDR3 DNA reads as TGTGCCAGCAGCTTAGTCCCGCTAGCGGGGGGGCCGTTTATCAATGAGCAGTTCTTC. Protein: CASSLVPLAGGPFINEQFF.

This clonotype was seen repeatedly, ten times or more. The CDR3 coding sequence is TGTGCCAGCAGTTTCGCGGGAGCCTCCTACGAGCAGTACTTC. Protein: CASSFAGASYEQYF. The V gene is TRBV6-1, the J gene TRBJ2-7; TRBD2 matches 7 bases. CDR3 length: 14 amino acids. Germline CDR1 is MNHNS and CDR2 is SASEGT. The trim removed 5 bases at V and 0 bases at J, leaving 4 bases unmatched.

This clonotype was recorded only once. A junction boundary mismatches the germline segment, possibly from a read error. The chain has TRBV29-1 and TRBJ1-2, with no clear D. The CDR3 sequence is 14 residues long. The germline V gene encodes CDR1 SQVTM and CDR2 ANQGSEA. The CDR3 sequence is CSVEVVEVSHGYAF. CDR3 bases: TGCAGCGTTGAAGTAGTAGAGGTCAGTCATGGCTACGCCTTC.

This clonotype was counted ten times or more. J is TRBJ2-1 and V is TRBV7-9, with D unclear. In germline, CDR1 is SEHNR, CDR2 FQNEAQ (reference sequence). V lost 1 base and J lost 3, with 13 bases in between. This CDR3 has 16 residues. The CDR3 nucleotides are TGTGCCAGCAGCTTAGTAATCTCGGGTTACTACAATGAGCAGTTCTTC. Translation: CASSLVISGYYNEQFF.

This clonotype was counted a few times. The chain has TRBV29-1 and TRBJ2-6; D might be TRBD1 (6 bases). This CDR3 region has 18 residues. V was clipped by 6 bases and J by 0 bases, with 21 bases between them. In germline, CDR1 is SQVTM, CDR2 ANQGSEA. This CDR3 is CSVDDRDTKGSGANVLTF. CDR3 DNA sequence: TGCAGCGTAGACGACCGGGACACGAAAGGCTCTGGGGCCAACGTCCTGACTTTC.

This clonotype was detected only a few times. CDR3 amino acids: CASSQPSAGEIGELFF. CDR3 nucleotide sequence: TGTGCCAGCAGCCAACCCTCAGCGGGAGAAATCGGGGAGCTGTTTTTT. The J gene is TRBJ2-2, the V gene TRBV9; 8 bases fit TRBD2. The length of the CDR3 is 16 residues. After removal of 4 bases from V and 7 bases from J, the junction contained 12 bases not matched to a gene. Germline CDR1 reads SGDLS; CDR2 reads YYNGEE.

This rearrangement joins TRBV7-9 to TRBJ2-7; D gene uncertain. The length of the CDR3 is 14 residues. Germline V gene data show CDR1 as SEHNR and CDR2 as FQNEAQ (reference sequence). V was cut by 1 base and J by 2 bases, with 9 bases left in between. For the CDR3, the DNA is TGTGCCAGCAGCTTAGGTCAGGACCCCTACGAGCAGTACTTC. Its translation: CASSLGQDPYEQYF.

This sequence joins TRBV29-1 and TRBJ1-1, with 8 bases fitting TRBD1. Looked up from germline, CDR1 is SQVTM and CDR2 is ANQGSEA. The CDR3 covers 16 residues. V trimming: 7 bases; J trimming: 3 bases; junction bases outside the gene matches: 16. As DNA, the CDR3 is TGCAGCGCCCCTCGGCCAGGGGGCGATTCGGACACTGAAGCTTTCTTT. This gives the protein CSAPRPGGDSDTEAFF.

A few counts support this clonotype. V and J are TRBV19 and TRBJ1-1; D unresolved. Germline CDR1 LNHDA, CDR2 SQIVND (reference sequence). V lost 5 bases to trimming and J lost 0 bases, with 19 bases between them. There are 17 residues in the CDR3. The DNA of the CDR3 is TGTGCCAGTAGTGACTCGTACGGATCCGGAATGAACACTGAAGCTTTCTTT. This codes for CASSDSYGSGMNTEAFF.

This chain uses TRBV2 with TRBJ2-3; D could derive from TRBD1 or TRBD2 (5 bases each). Per the germline V gene, CDR1 is SNHLY and CDR2 is FYNNEI. This CDR3 contains 15 residues. Trimming left V 8 bases short and J 0 bases short, with 15 bases between. CDR3 nucleotides: TGTGCCAGCCCGCCCAACGGGGCCAGCACAGATACGCAGTATTTT. Its protein is CASPPNGASTDTQYF. The full variable domain, with the rest looked up from reference TRBV2 and TRBJ2-3, is EPEVTQTPSHQVTQMGQEVILRCVPISNHLYFYWYRQILGQKVEFLVSFYNNEISEKSEIFDDQFSVERPDGSNFTLKIRSTKLEDSAMYFCASPPNGASTDTQYFGPGTRLTVL.

The chain carries TRBV27 and TRBJ2-2; 7 nucleotides line up with TRBD1. CDR1 MNHEY and CDR2 SMNVEV come from the germline V gene (reference sequence). Germline trimming cut 2 bases from V and 2 bases from J; bases unmatched to any gene: 11. CDR3 length: 18 residues. The DNA for the CDR3 is TGTGCCAGCAGTTTAAGGGGGCCGGGGACAACAAACACCGGGGAGCTGTTTTTT. Its protein is CASSLRGPGTTNTGELFF.

This clonotype was observed many times. V and J are TRBV7-2 and TRBJ1-2; no reliable D call. This CDR3 is built from 11 residues. V lost 4 bases, J lost 8 bases, and 8 bases lay in between. CDR1 and CDR2 from the germline V gene are SGHTA and FQGNSA. This CDR3 reads CASSSHSGYTF. The CDR3 DNA follows: TGTGCCAGCAGCTCCCACAGCGGCTACACCTTC.

The chain employs TRBV12-3 or TRBV12-4 and TRBJ1-2; D remains unclear. V was shortened by 2 bases and J by 4 bases, with 11 bases between the two germline ends. The CDR3 loop spans 14 amino acids. The CDR3 is CASSLLTESYGYTF. CDR3 DNA: TGTGCCAGCAGTTTACTGACTGAATCCTATGGCTACACCTTC.